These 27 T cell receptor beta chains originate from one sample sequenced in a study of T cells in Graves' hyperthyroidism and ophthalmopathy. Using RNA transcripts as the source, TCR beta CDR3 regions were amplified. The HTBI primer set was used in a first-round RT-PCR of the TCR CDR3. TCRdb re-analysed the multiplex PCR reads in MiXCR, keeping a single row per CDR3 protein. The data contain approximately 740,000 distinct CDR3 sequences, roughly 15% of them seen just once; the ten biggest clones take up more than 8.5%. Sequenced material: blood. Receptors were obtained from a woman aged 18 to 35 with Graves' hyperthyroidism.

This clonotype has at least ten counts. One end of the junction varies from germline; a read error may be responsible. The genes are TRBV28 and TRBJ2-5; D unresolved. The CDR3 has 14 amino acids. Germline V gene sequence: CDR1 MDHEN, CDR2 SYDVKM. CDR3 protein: CASSLSNTQVTQYF. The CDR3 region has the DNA TGTGCCAGCAGTTTATCAAACACCCAAGTGACCCAGTACTTC.

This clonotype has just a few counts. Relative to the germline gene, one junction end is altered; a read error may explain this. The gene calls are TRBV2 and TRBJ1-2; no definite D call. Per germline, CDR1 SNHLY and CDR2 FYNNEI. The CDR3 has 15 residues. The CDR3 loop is CAGSPKRSLNYGYTF. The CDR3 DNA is TGTGCCGGCAGTCCTAAGCGGTCCCTGAACTATGGCTACACCTTC.

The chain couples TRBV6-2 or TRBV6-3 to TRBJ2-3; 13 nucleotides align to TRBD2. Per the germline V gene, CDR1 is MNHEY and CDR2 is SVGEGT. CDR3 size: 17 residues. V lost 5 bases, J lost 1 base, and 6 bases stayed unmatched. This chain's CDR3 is CASSRTSGRGRTDTQYF. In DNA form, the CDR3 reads TGTGCCAGCAGTCGTACTAGCGGGAGGGGGCGCACAGATACGCAGTATTTT.

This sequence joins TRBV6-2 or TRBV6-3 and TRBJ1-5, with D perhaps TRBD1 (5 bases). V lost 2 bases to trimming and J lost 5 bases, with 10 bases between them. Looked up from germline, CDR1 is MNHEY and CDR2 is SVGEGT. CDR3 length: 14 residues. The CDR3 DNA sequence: TGTGCCAGCAGTTACGACAGTCCCTATCAGCCCCAGCATTTT. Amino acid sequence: CASSYDSPYQPQHF.

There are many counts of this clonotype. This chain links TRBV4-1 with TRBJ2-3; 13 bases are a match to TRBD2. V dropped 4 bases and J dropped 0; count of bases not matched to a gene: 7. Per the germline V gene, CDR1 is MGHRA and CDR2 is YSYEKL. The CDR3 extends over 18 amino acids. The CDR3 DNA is TGCGCCAGCAGCCGCCTACTAGCGGGAGGGCCCAGCACAGATACGCAGTATTTT. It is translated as CASSRLLAGGPSTDTQYF.

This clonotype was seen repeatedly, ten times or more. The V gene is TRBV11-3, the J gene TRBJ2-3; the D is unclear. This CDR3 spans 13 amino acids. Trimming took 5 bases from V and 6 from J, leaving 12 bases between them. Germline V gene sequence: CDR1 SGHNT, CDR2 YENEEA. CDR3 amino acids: CASSPHFKDTQYF. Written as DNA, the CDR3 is TGTGCCAGCAGCCCTCACTTCAAGGATACGCAGTATTTT.

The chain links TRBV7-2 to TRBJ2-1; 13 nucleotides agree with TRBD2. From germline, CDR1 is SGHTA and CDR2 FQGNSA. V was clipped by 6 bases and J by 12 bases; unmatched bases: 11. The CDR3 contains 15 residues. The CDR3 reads CASRVPGLAGTGQFF. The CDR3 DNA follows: TGTGCCAGCAGAGTCCCGGGACTAGCGGGAACTGGGCAGTTCTTC.

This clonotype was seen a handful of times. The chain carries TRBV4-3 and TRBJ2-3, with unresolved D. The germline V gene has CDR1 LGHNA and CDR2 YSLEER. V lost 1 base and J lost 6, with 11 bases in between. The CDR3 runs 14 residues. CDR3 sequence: CASSQGTKPDTQYF. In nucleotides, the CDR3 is TGCGCCAGCAGCCAAGGGACCAAGCCGGATACGCAGTATTTT.

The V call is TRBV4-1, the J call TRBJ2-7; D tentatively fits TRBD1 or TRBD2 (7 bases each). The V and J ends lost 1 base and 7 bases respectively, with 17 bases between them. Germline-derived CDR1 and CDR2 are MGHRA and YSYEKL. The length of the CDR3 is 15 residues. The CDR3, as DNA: TGCGCCAGCAGCCAAGGTGGGGGGACAGCGGGGGAGCAGTACTTC. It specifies CASSQGGGTAGEQYF.

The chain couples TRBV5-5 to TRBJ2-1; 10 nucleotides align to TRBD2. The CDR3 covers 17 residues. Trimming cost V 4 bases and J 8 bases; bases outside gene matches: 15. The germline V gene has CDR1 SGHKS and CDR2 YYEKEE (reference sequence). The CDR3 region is CASSPLAGEGWGHEQFF. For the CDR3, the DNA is TGTGCCAGCAGCCCCCTAGCGGGAGAAGGTTGGGGCCATGAGCAGTTCTTC.

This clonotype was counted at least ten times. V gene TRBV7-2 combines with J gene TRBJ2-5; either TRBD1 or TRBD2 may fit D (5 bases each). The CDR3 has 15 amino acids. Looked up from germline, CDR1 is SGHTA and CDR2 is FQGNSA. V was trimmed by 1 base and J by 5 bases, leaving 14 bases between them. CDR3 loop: CASSLGARGRETQYF. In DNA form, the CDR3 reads TGTGCCAGCAGCTTAGGAGCGAGGGGTAGGGAGACCCAGTACTTC.

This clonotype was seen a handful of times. For the CDR3, the DNA is TGTGCCAGTAGTAAAATCGAGGGCACTGAAGCTTTCTTT. Amino acid sequence: CASSKIEGTEAFF. The chain is built from TRBV19 and TRBJ1-1; D unresolved. This CDR3 contains 13 residues. Germline values: CDR1 LNHDA, CDR2 SQIVND (reference sequence). Trimming pared 4 bases from V and 4 bases from J, leaving 10 bases between.

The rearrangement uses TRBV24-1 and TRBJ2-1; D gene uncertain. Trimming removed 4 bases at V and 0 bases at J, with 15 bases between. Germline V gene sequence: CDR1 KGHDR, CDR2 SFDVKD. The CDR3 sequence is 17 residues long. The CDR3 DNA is TGTGCCACCAGTGACCCCTTCCGCAACTACTCCTACAATGAGCAGTTCTTC. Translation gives CATSDPFRNYSYNEQFF.

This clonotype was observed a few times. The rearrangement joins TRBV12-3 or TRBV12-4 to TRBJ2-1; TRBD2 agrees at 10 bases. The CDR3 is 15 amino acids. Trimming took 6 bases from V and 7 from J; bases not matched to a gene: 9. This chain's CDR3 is CASRALAGVGNEQFF. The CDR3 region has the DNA TGTGCCAGCAGGGCCCTAGCGGGAGTGGGTAATGAGCAGTTCTTC.

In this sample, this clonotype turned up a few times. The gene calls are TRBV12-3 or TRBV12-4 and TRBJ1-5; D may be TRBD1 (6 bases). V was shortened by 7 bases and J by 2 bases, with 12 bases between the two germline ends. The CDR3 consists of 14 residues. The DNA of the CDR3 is TGTGCCAGCACCTTTTCAGGGGGCAATCAGCCCCAGCATTTT. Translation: CASTFSGGNQPQHF.

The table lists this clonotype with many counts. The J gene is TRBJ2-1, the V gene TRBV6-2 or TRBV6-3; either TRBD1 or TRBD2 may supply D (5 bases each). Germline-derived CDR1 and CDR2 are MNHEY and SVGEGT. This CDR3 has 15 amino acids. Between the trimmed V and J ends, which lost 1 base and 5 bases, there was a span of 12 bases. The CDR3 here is CASSYFEGSNNEQFF. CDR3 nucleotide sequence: TGTGCCAGCAGTTACTTTGAGGGGAGCAACAATGAGCAGTTCTTC.

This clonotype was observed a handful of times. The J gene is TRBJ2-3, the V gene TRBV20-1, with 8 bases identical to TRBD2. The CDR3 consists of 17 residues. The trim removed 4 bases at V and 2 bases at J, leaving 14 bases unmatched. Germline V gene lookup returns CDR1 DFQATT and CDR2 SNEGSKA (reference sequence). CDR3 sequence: CSATGVVGLEVTDTQYF. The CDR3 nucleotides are TGCAGTGCTACGGGGGTAGTGGGACTAGAGGTCACAGATACGCAGTATTTT.

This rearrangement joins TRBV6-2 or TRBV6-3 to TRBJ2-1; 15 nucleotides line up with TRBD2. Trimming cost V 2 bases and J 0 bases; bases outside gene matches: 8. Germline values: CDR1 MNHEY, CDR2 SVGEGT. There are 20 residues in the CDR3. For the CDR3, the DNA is TGTGCCAGCAGTTACAAGGTCGGGACTAGCGGGAGGCTCTCCTACAATGAGCAGTTCTTC. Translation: CASSYKVGTSGRLSYNEQFF.

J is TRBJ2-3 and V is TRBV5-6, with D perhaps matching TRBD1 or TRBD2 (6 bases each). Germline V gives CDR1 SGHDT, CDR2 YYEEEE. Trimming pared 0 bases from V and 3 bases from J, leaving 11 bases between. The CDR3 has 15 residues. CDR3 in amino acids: CASSLGGAGTDTQYF. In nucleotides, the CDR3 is TGTGCCAGCAGCTTGGGGGGGGCCGGTACAGATACGCAGTATTTT.

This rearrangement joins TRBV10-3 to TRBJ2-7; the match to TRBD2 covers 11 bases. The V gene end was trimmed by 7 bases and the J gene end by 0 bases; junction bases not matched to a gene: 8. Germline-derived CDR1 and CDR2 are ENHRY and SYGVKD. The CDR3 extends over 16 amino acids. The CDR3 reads CAINEGGTSGSYEQYF. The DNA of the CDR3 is TGTGCCATCAATGAAGGGGGGACTAGCGGCTCCTACGAGCAGTACTTC.

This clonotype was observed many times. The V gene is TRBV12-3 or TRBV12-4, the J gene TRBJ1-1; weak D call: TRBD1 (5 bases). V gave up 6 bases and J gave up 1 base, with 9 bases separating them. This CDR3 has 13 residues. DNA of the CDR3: TGTGCCAGCAGAATCCAGGGGAACACTGAAGCTTTCTTT. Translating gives CASRIQGNTEAFF.

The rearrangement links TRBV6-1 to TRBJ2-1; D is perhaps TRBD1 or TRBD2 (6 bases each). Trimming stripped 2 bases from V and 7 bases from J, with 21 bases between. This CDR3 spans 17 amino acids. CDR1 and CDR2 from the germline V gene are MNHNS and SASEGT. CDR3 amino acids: CASSERRGTLGDNEQFF. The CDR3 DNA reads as TGTGCCAGCAGTGAAAGAAGGGGGACTTTGGGGGATAATGAGCAGTTCTTC.

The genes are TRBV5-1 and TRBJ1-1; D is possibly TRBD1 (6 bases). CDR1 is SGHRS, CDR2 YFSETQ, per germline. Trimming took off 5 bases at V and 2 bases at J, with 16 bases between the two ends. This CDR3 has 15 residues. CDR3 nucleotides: TGCGCCAGCAGTTACAGGGAAGGGGGTAACACTGAAGCTTTCTTT. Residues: CASSYREGGNTEAFF.

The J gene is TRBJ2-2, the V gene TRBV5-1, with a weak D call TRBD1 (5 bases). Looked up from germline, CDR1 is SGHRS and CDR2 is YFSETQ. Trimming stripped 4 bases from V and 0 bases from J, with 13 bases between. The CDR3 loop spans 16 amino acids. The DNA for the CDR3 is TGCGCCAGCAGCGGGTGGCAGGGCTCGAACACCGGGGAGCTGTTTTTT. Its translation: CASSGWQGSNTGELFF.

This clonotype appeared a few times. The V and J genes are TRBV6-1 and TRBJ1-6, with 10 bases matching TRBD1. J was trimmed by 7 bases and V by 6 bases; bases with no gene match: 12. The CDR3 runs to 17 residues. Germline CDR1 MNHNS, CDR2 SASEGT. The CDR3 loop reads CASRGQGRVLSNSPLHF. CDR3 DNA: TGTGCCAGCAGGGGACAGGGGAGGGTCTTGTCCAATTCACCCCTCCACTTT.

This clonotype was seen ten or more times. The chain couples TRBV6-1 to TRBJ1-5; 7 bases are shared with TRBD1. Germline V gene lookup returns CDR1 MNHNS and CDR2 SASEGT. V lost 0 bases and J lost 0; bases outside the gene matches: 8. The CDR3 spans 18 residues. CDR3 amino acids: CASSEALTGSYSNQPQHF. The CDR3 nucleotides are TGTGCCAGCAGTGAAGCCCTGACAGGGAGCTATAGCAATCAGCCCCAGCATTTT.

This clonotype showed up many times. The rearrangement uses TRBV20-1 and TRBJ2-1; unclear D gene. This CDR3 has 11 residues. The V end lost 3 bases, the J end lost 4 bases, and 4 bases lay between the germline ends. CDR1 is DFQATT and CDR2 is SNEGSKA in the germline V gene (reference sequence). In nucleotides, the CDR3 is TGCAGTGCTAGGTTTTACAATGAGCAGTTCTTC. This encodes CSARFYNEQFF.